Each of the 31 T cell receptor beta chains below was sequenced from the same sample in a study of T-cell reconstitution after alpha-beta-depleted transplantation in children. Using unique molecular identifiers, the investigators prepared the TCRbeta library. Using its own MiXCR run on the PCR reads, TCRdb lists one record per CDR3 protein. The data contain 420,000 or so distinct CDR3 sequences, approximately 11% of them singletons. Sequencing was performed on PBMCs from the stem cell graft donor, taken from the stem cell graft. These receptors all come from a human donor who donated a stem cell graft to a child with acute myeloid leukemia.

The chain uses TRBV25-1 and TRBJ2-3; D is possibly TRBD2 (6 bases). In germline, CDR1 is MGHDK, CDR2 SYGVNS. The V end was cut by 1 base, the J end by 8 bases, with 16 bases between. This CDR3 spans 15 amino acids. This chain's CDR3 is CASSEFAGRVATQYF. The CDR3 DNA follows: TGTGCCAGCAGTGAATTCGCGGGACGCGTGGCTACGCAGTATTTT. Supplemented by reference TRBV25-1 and TRBJ2-3, the full variable domain reads EADIYQTPRYLVIGTGKKITLECSQTMGHDKMYWYQQDPGMELHLIHYSYGVNSTEKGDLSSESTVSRIRTEHFPLTLESARPSHTSQYLCASSEFAGRVATQYFGPGTRLTVL.

The V call is TRBV5-1, the J call TRBJ2-1; 7 bases fit TRBD2. V trimming: 5 bases; J trimming: 5 bases; junction bases outside the gene matches: 7. The CDR3 totals 14 residues. Germline values: CDR1 SGHRS, CDR2 YFSETQ. In DNA form, the CDR3 reads TGCGCCAGCAGATCAAGCGGGGAGGACAATGAGCAGTTCTTC. Protein: CASRSSGEDNEQFF.

The rearrangement joins TRBV6-1 to TRBJ1-4; weak D call: TRBD1 (5 bases). The germline V and J ends were trimmed by 2 bases and 7 bases, with 14 bases remaining between them. Germline CDR1 and CDR2: MNHNS and SASEGT. This CDR3 is 15 amino acids long. CDR3 sequence (DNA): TGTGCCAGCAGTGAAACCGGGACGGCCTCTGAAAAACTGTTTTTT. It is translated as CASSETGTASEKLFF.

V usage is TRBV7-9 and J usage is TRBJ2-5; 11 nucleotides match TRBD1. Germline trimming cut 5 bases from V and 4 bases from J; bases unmatched to any gene: 12. Germline values: CDR1 SEHNR, CDR2 FQNEAQ (reference sequence). The CDR3 is made up of 17 amino acids. The CDR3 nucleotides read TGTGCCAGCAGCCCCCGCGGAGGGACAGGGGGAGGAGAGACCCAGTACTTC. This translates into CASSPRGGTGGGETQYF.

This clonotype was counted only a few times. CDR3 sequence (DNA): TGTGCCATGGCCCCGGGGGAAGGGATAGCCAAAAACATTCAGTACTTC. It encodes CAMAPGEGIAKNIQYF. The J gene is TRBJ2-4, the V gene TRBV5-3, with D tentatively TRBD2 (6 bases). TRBV5-3 qualifies as an ORF whose function is uncertain. Trimming took 9 bases from V and 0 from J, leaving 19 bases between them. The CDR3 extends over 16 amino acids.

This clonotype showed up many times. V gene TRBV7-8 combines with J gene TRBJ2-7, with 10 bases lining up with TRBD2. CDR3 size: 14 residues. Germline V CDR1 and CDR2: SGHVS, FQNEAQ. Trimming removed 4 bases from V and 1 base from J; junction bases left unmatched: 1. CDR3 DNA: TGTGCCAGCAGCTGGACTAGCGGATCCTACGAGCAGTACTTC. Translated, it gives CASSWTSGSYEQYF.

This clonotype was detected a few times. The chain uses TRBV4-1 and TRBJ2-6, with no clear D. The V end lost 0 bases, the J end lost 2 bases, and 11 bases lay between the germline ends. This CDR3 is built from 17 residues. From germline, CDR1 is MGHRA and CDR2 YSYEKL. The CDR3 DNA is TGCGCCAGCAGCCAAGATACCCTGGCCGCTGGGGCCAACGTCCTGACTTTC. Protein product: CASSQDTLAAGANVLTF.

A few counts support this clonotype. This chain connects TRBV7-2 to TRBJ2-3, with 11 bases identical to TRBD2. The CDR3 spans 16 residues. CDR1 and CDR2 (germline): SGHTA, FQGNSA. V gave up 4 bases and J gave up 4 bases; unmatched junction bases: 7. The CDR3 region has the DNA TGTGCCAGCAGCTCAAGGCTAGCGGGAGGTTCAGATACGCAGTATTTT. Protein: CASSSRLAGGSDTQYF. Full variable domain (missing parts from reference TRBV7-2 and TRBJ2-3): GAGVSQSPSNKVTEKGKDVELRCDPISGHTALYWYRQSLGQGLEFLIYFQGNSAPDKSGLPSDRFSAERTGGSVSTLTIQRTQQEDSAVYLCASSSRLAGGSDTQYFGPGTRLTVL.

There are a few counts of this clonotype. The chain uses TRBV7-9 and TRBJ2-7; D possibly corresponds to TRBD2 (5 bases). Germline V gene data show CDR1 as SEHNR and CDR2 as FQNEAQ (reference sequence). This CDR3 contains 16 residues. V was clipped by 7 bases and J by 4 bases, with 23 bases between them. The CDR3 sequence: CASTTEYGRHHYEQYF. In DNA, the CDR3 is TGTGCCAGCACCACAGAATATGGGAGACATCATTACGAGCAGTACTTC.

This rearrangement joins TRBV7-9 to TRBJ2-3, with TRBD1 identical over 9 bases. The CDR3 spans 14 residues. The germline CDR1 and CDR2 sequences are SEHNR and FQNEAQ (reference sequence). The V segment lost 6 bases and the J segment 3 bases; nucleotides outside the gene matches: 4. The CDR3 loop reads CASREGQGTDTQYF. CDR3 in DNA: TGTGCCAGCAGAGAGGGACAGGGAACAGATACGCAGTATTTT.

The J gene is TRBJ2-1, the V gene TRBV6-5; D perhaps matches TRBD2 (5 bases). V was trimmed by 4 bases and J by 9 bases, leaving 13 bases between them. CDR3 length: 13 amino acids. The germline V gene has CDR1 MNHEY and CDR2 SVGAGI. The CDR3 here is CASSLTGSFEQFF. CDR3 nucleotide sequence: TGTGCCAGCAGTTTAACGGGGTCATTTGAGCAGTTCTTC.

This clonotype was detected a few times. V is TRBV20-1 and J is TRBJ2-2, with 13 bases identical to TRBD2. The CDR3 loop spans 19 amino acids. The V and J ends lost 5 bases and 3 bases, in that order; junction bases with no gene match: 15. Germline V gene lookup returns CDR1 DFQATT and CDR2 SNEGSKA (reference sequence). The CDR3 nucleotides read TGCAGTGCTCCTTACGGCGTTGGGACTAGCGGGATCTACACCGGGGAGCTGTTTTTT. The encoded protein is CSAPYGVGTSGIYTGELFF.

A note on this clonotype: Compared with germline, one end of the junction differs, possibly owing to a read error. The chain has TRBV12-3 or TRBV12-4 and TRBJ2-2; D is undetermined. This CDR3 comprises 14 residues. The CDR3 region has the DNA TGTGCCAGCAGTTTTGGTGCGAACGCCGGGGAGCTGTTTTTT. It encodes CASSFGANAGELFF.

This clonotype was detected only a few times. The chain recombines TRBV5-6 with TRBJ2-7; 7 bases match TRBD1. Germline CDR1 is SGHDT and CDR2 is YYEEEE. This CDR3 has 14 residues. The junction had 9 bases not matched to a gene; V was cut back by 5 bases and J by 4 bases. The CDR3 region has the DNA TGTGCCAGCAGTCCGGGACAGAGTATATACGAGCAGTACTTC. Amino acid sequence: CASSPGQSIYEQYF.

The V gene is TRBV13, the J gene TRBJ2-1, with 12 bases that match TRBD1. The V gene's germline CDR1 is PRHDT and CDR2 FYEKMQ (reference sequence). V dropped 6 bases and J dropped 8; count of bases not matched to a gene: 8. The CDR3 sequence is 15 residues long. The CDR3 is CASSPSGTGGHEQFF. CDR3 nucleotides: TGTGCCAGCAGTCCATCCGGGACAGGGGGCCATGAGCAGTTCTTC.

This clonotype has at least ten counts. V usage is TRBV7-9 and J usage is TRBJ2-7, with TRBD2 identical over 8 bases. The length of the CDR3 is 14 residues. Per germline, CDR1 SEHNR and CDR2 FQNEAQ (reference sequence). Germline trimming cut 1 base from V and 3 bases from J; bases unmatched to any gene: 2. CDR3 coding DNA: TGTGCCAGCAGCTTAGTTAGCGGGATCTACGAGCAGTACTTC. Translation: CASSLVSGIYEQYF.

This chain links TRBV5-4 with TRBJ2-5, with TRBD2 matching 9 bases. CDR1 and CDR2 from the germline V gene are SGHNT and YYREEE (reference sequence). CDR3 length: 18 amino acids. J lost 5 bases, V lost 2 bases, and 16 bases had no gene match. In DNA, the CDR3 is TGTGCCAGCAGCTTCGTTACAAGTCAGCGGGGGGTTAAGGAGACCCAGTACTTC. Amino acids: CASSFVTSQRGVKETQYF.

The V and J genes are TRBV11-2 and TRBJ2-2; the match to TRBD2 covers 8 bases. The J segment lost 9 bases and the V segment lost 6 bases, leaving 9 bases of the junction unmatched. In germline, CDR1 is SGHAT, CDR2 FQNNGV. The CDR3 sequence is 14 residues long. Here the CDR3 DNA reads TGTGCCAGCAGGGGGACTAGTTTCGACCGGGAGCTGTTTTTT. It specifies CASRGTSFDRELFF.

A few counts support this clonotype. The chain has TRBV29-1 and TRBJ1-1; D not certain. Germline CDR1 SQVTM, CDR2 ANQGSEA. CDR3 length equals 13 residues. The V gene lost 6 bases and the J gene lost 0 bases, with 11 bases spanning the gap. CDR3 sequence: CSVLGGVNTEAFF. The CDR3 DNA reads as TGCAGCGTCCTCGGCGGGGTGAACACTGAAGCTTTCTTT.

This clonotype was seen a few times. The chain combines TRBV3-1 with TRBJ1-2; 7 bases match TRBD1. This CDR3 spans 14 amino acids. The germline CDR1 and CDR2 sequences are LGHDT and YNNKEL (reference sequence). The ends lost 4 bases at V and 3 bases at J; junction bases unmatched: 5. CDR3 DNA: TGTGCCAGCAGCCCCCTCGGACAGGACTATGGCTACACCTTC. As protein: CASSPLGQDYGYTF. The whole variable domain, remainder taken from reference TRBV3-1 and TRBJ1-2, is DTAVSQTPKYLVTQMGNDKSIKCEQNLGHDTMYWYKQDSKKFLKIMFSYNNKELIINETVPNRFSPKSPDKAHLNLHINSLELGDSAVYFCASSPLGQDYGYTFGSGTRLTVV.

The chain links TRBV6-1 to TRBJ1-6; the D gene is possibly TRBD1 (6 bases). Germline V CDR1 and CDR2: MNHNS, SASEGT. The CDR3 has 17 amino acids. Trimming took 6 bases from V and 0 from J, leaving 15 bases between them. Here the CDR3 reads CASSRGGPSSYNSPLHF. The CDR3 DNA sequence: TGTGCCAGCAGCCGCGGGGGGCCAAGCTCCTATAATTCACCCCTCCACTTT.

The CDR3 loop is CSVGGGTAEAFF. The CDR3 nucleotides read TGCAGCGTCGGGGGAGGGACTGCTGAAGCTTTCTTT. The V call is TRBV29-1, the J call TRBJ1-1, with D possibly TRBD1 on 5 matching bases. Between the trimmed V and J ends, which lost 6 bases and 6 bases, there was a span of 14 bases. From germline, CDR1 is SQVTM and CDR2 ANQGSEA. The CDR3 totals 12 residues. Variable domain in full (rest from reference TRBV29-1 and TRBJ1-1): SAVISQKPSRDICQRGTSLTIQCQVDSQVTMMFWYRQQPGQSLTLIATANQGSEATYESGFVIDKFPISRPNLTFSTLTVSNMSPEDSSIYLCSVGGGTAEAFFGQGTRLTVV.

This clonotype was seen repeatedly, ten times or more. The chain joins TRBV11-1 to TRBJ2-3, with D uncertain. Per germline, CDR1 SGHAT and CDR2 FQDESV (reference sequence). The CDR3 has 16 amino acids. The V gene lost 8 bases and the J gene lost 0 bases, with 18 bases spanning the gap. The CDR3, as DNA: TGTGCCAGCGCTTGGTCGCAGACCTCTAGCACAGATACGCAGTATTTT. Its protein product is CASAWSQTSSTDTQYF.

In DNA form, the CDR3 reads TGTGCCAGCACCTTTGGACAGGGGGAGTACGAGCAGTACTTC. It is translated as CASTFGQGEYEQYF. J is TRBJ2-7 and V is TRBV2; TRBD1 aligns across 10 bases. This CDR3 is built from 14 residues. Losses at the gene ends were 7 bases for V and 4 bases for J; bases not matched to a gene: 7. From germline, CDR1 is SNHLY and CDR2 FYNNEI.

Ten or more counts support this clonotype. V gene TRBV7-2 combines with J gene TRBJ2-5, with D maybe TRBD2 (7 bases). Germline loops: CDR1 SGHTA, CDR2 FQGNSA. The CDR3 is 15 residues long. V lost 5 bases and J lost 5, with 18 bases in between. CDR3 in DNA: TGTGCCAGCAGCCCCGTTAGGGGGGGCTTTGAGACCCAGTACTTC. Protein product: CASSPVRGGFETQYF.

The J gene is TRBJ2-1, the V gene TRBV19, with 16 nucleotides matching TRBD2. This CDR3 contains 16 residues. Germline CDR1 LNHDA, CDR2 SQIVND (reference sequence). With 7 bases clipped from V and 5 bases from J, the junction kept 5 bases outside the gene matches. The CDR3 reads CASIGTSGRGHNEQFF. The CDR3 bases are TGTGCCAGTATAGGGACTAGCGGGAGGGGACACAATGAGCAGTTCTTC.

Ten or more counts support this clonotype. This rearrangement joins TRBV7-9 to TRBJ1-5, with D maybe TRBD1 (5 bases). From germline, CDR1 is SEHNR and CDR2 FQNEAQ (reference sequence). V was clipped by 5 bases and J by 5 bases, with 10 bases between them. This CDR3 is 13 amino acids long. CDR3 loop: CASSPGSDQPQHF. The CDR3, as DNA: TGTGCCAGCAGCCCAGGGAGTGATCAGCCCCAGCATTTT.

This clonotype turned up a few times. The V gene is TRBV20-1, the J gene TRBJ2-7; TRBD2 might be the D (5 bases). V was shortened by 1 base and J by 2 bases, with 9 bases between the two germline ends. The CDR3 has 13 amino acids. Germline-derived CDR1 and CDR2 are DFQATT and SNEGSKA (reference sequence). This CDR3 reads CSARASGPYEQYF. CDR3 DNA sequence: TGCAGTGCTAGAGCCAGCGGCCCCTACGAGCAGTACTTC.

The CDR3 sequence: CASSQAGTGRLQDTQYF. In DNA, the CDR3 is TGTGCCAGCAGCCAAGCAGGGACAGGGCGCCTTCAAGATACGCAGTATTTT. The V call is TRBV4-2, the J call TRBJ2-3; 9 bases agree with TRBD1. CDR1 is LGHNA and CDR2 is YNFKEQ in the germline V gene. The CDR3 is 17 residues long. The ends lost 1 base at V and 5 bases at J; junction bases unmatched: 10.

The chain joins TRBV20-1 to TRBJ2-1; 10 bases are a match to TRBD2. Germline CDR1 and CDR2: DFQATT and SNEGSKA (reference sequence). The CDR3 spans 14 residues. J gave up 10 bases and V 1 base, and 7 bases lay outside the gene matches. The CDR3 DNA reads as TGCAGTGCTAGAGGACTAGCGGGTCTTAAGGAGCAGTTCTTC. It translates to CSARGLAGLKEQFF.

This clonotype was detected a few times. This CDR3 is CASSQGREMRYEQYF. The CDR3 DNA sequence: TGCGCCAGCAGCCAAGGACGGGAGATGCGCTACGAGCAGTACTTC. J is TRBJ2-7 and V is TRBV4-1; TRBD2 might be the D (6 bases). The CDR3 spans 15 residues. CDR1 MGHRA and CDR2 YSYEKL come from the germline V gene. V was trimmed by 1 base and J by 3 bases, leaving 13 bases between them.